A single TCR beta chain is shown here with its context. The antigen is unknown. CDR3 length: 15 residues. V gave up 3 bases and J gave up 2 bases; unmatched junction bases: 4. Germline CDR1 DFQATT, CDR2 SNEGSKA (reference sequence). Amplification targeted TCR beta CDR3 regions from RNA transcripts. The study used the HTBI primer set for a first-round RT-PCR of the TCR CDR3. A single record per CDR3 protein comes from TCRdb applying MiXCR to the multiplex PCR reads. This table holds around 200,000 distinct CDR3 sequences, around 17% found once. This record belongs to a study of T cells in Graves' hyperthyroidism and ophthalmopathy. Study context: At initial diagnosis, before any treatment had begun, peripheral blood was obtained. Findings and caveats of the study: For ophthalmopathy, model prediction preceded onset by a median approximately 6 months. Blood held most thyroid clonotypes expanded above 0.001 frequency.

The patients, who ranged from 18 to 65 in age, presented with newly diagnosed hyperthyroidism lasting under 2 months. This clonotype originated in a man aged 35-49 years with Graves' hyperthyroidism. The V call is TRBV20-1, the J call TRBJ2-6, with 7 bases lining up with TRBD1. Material for sequencing was blood. The CDR3 nucleotides are TGCAGTGCTAGGGAAACAGGGGCTGGGGCCAACGTCCTGACTTTC. Protein product: CSARETGAGANVLTF.